The sequence of this T cell receptor (beta chain) was determined in a study of T cell responses to AZD1222 COVID-19 vaccine (TCRdb year 2021). With respect to the entire study: TCR sequencing covered roughly 230 trial participants: about 210 given two doses of AZD1222 and about 26 given two doses of MenACWY control vaccine. Trial participants were enrolled by age into subgroups of 18-55, 56-69 and 70-plus years, and 148, 28 and 57 TCR-sequenced participants, respectively, were included in these subgroups. The study at large found these results: Reportedly, close to half of the unique spike-specific TCRs recognized epitopes lying outside the regions that are mutated in the B.1.351 and B.1.1.7 variants. After two AZD1222 doses, both the breadth and the depth of spike-specific TCRs were significantly higher than at day 0 and than in MenACWY recipients. Conclusions about previously exposed vaccinees were limited because only six AZD1222 recipients were SARS-CoV-2 seropositive at baseline. Vaccine-associated CD4 TCRs spanned the whole spike protein, with dominant responses in regions 160-218 and 743-854. Participants were mostly white British and included more females than males, and it was suggested by the authors that clonal diversity may have been underestimated. The 56-69-year group was small, and its depth increase did not reach significance, likely because of low power. Because no day 14 peak-response samples were available, repertoires were characterized only after the peak T cell response.

Trimming at the junction amounts to 0 bases on V and 3 bases on J, and the germline ends lie 9 bases apart. CDR1 and CDR2 are read off the germline V gene as SGDLS and YYNGEE. From cysteine to phenylalanine, the CDR3 is 14 amino acids long. Solely the CDR3 DNA is kept, with 42 bases framed from the first base. The CDR3 regions of human TCRbeta chains were analyzed by immunosequencing. The original pipeline was this. Repertoire TCRs were checked for matches against a reference library of SARS-CoV-2-specific TCRs that had been generated using the MIRA antigen-specificity platform. Breadth was defined as the fraction of unique TCRs that were SARS-CoV-2-associated, and depth was defined as the fraction of total T cells that were SARS-CoV-2-associated. Using the MIRA data, each spike-specific TCR was mapped to the spike region that the TCR reacts to and placed in a CD4 or CD8 class. Log10-transformed breadth and depth values were compared by one-way ANOVA with Sidak's multiple comparisons tests. TCRdb obtained this table from immuneACCESS and retained in-frame rearrangements with V and J assigned. These tables miss some clones; where compared with another copy, unresolved V genes account for less than half of the shortfall, and the remainder is unexplained. D and trimming come from the DNA, and the V and J calls and clone size come from that table. Here the sample has some 150,000 clones; about nine tenths occur a single time. More than 6.5% of the sample is taken by the ten largest.

Turning to this clone: No cognate antigen has been identified for it. One base away there is no much larger clone; base qualities are not given.

The sample's time point label is to be understood as: sample from adult after SARS-CoV-2 infection, after symptom onset. Two convalescent COVID-19 patients, sampled after symptom onset from adults with prior SARS-CoV-2 infection, were also TCR-sequenced for comparison. This receptor was taken from an adult who had recovered from COVID-19. The sample in question was peripheral blood, obtained after recovery from COVID-19. The rearranged chain carries TRBV9 and TRBJ1-2; a tentative D call is TRBD1 (5 bases match). The CDR3 in this case is CASSVGDSHYGYTF. The bases read TGTGCCAGCAGCGTAGGTGACAGCCACTATGGCTACACCTTC. Reference TRBV9 and TRBJ1-2 genes cover what lies past the CDR3, so the full variable domain is DSGVTQTPKHLITATGQRVTLRCSPRSGDLSVYWYQQSLDQGLQFLIQYYNGEERAKGNILERFSAQQFPDLHSELNLSSLELGDSALYFCASSVGDSHYGYTFGSGTRLTVV.